This T cell receptor (beta chain) was documented in a study of patients and donors after allogeneic stem cell transplantation (dated by TCRdb to 2018 to 2021). Compared with germline, V lacks 5 bases and J lacks 2 bases; bases without a gene match: 15. The CDR3 holds 19 amino acids from the cysteine to the phenylalanine. Only the CDR3 portion is preserved as DNA: 57 bases, with reading frame beginning at the first base. CDR1 and CDR2, looked up from the germline V gene (reference sequence), are SEHNR and FQNEAQ. On this clonotype: Its antigen specificity is not known. Base qualities are not recorded, but no much larger clone differs from it by a single base.

Library preparation was by RT-PCR. Instrument used: NextSeq 550. TCRdb cleaned the public reads at Q25 with fastp, built clones with MiXCR and kept in-frame beta chains. Every entry covers one CDR3 protein and lists the most common genes and DNA from its rows. A total of about 110,000 distinct CDR3 sequences appear in this sample, approximately 40% of them only once. Together, the top ten hold around 27% of the sample. The material sequenced was blood, either unsorted or a sorted T cell fraction (not recorded which). The sequence derives from a human donor who was either an allogeneic HSCT recipient or a stem cell or donor lymphocyte infusion donor (not recorded which). It is not recorded whose cells these are; they may come from a transplant donor. This chain is built from TRBV7-9 and TRBJ2-3; a stretch of 11 junction bases matches TRBD2. The DNA reads TGTGCCAGCAGCACTAGTCATGACGGGACTAGCGGAAACACAGATACGCAGTATTTT. Its protein reads: CASSTSHDGTSGNTDTQYF. Outside the CDR3, residues come from the reference TRBV7-9 and TRBJ2-3 proteins, so the full variable domain is: DTGVSQNPRHKITKRGQNVTFRCDPISEHNRLYWYRQTLGQGPEFLTYFQNEAQLEKSRLLSDRFSAERPKGSFSTLEIQRTEQGDSAMYLCASSTSHDGTSGNTDTQYFGPGTRLTVL.